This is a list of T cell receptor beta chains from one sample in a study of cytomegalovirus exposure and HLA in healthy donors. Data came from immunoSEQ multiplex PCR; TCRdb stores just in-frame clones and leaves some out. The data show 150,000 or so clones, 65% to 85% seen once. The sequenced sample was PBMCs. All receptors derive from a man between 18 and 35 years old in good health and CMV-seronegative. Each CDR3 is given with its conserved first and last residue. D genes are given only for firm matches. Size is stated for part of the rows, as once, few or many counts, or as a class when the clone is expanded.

TGTGCCAGCAGCAATGCCCCCGGTTCTGGGGCCAACGGCCTGACTTTC	CASSNAPGSGANGLTF	.	.	TRBV7-3	TRBJ2-6
TGCAGCGTTGAAGGGTCCTCGGGGGCCAAAAACATTCAGTACTTC	CSVEGSSGAKNIQYF	.	.	TRBV29-1	TRBJ2-4
TGTGCCAGCAGTTCCGGGACAGGGGCCACAGATACGCAGTATTTT	CASSSGTGATDTQYF	.	TRBD1	TRBV6-5	TRBJ2-3
TGCGCCAGCAGCCAAGTGGGCAGGGGGCGCAATCAGCCCCAGCATTTT	CASSQVGRGRNQPQHF	.	TRBD1	TRBV4-1	TRBJ1-5
TGCAGCGTAGCCCCCGGATCTAGCGATACGCAGTATTTT	CSVAPGSSDTQYF	few	.	TRBV29-1	TRBJ2-3
TGTGCCAGCAGTGGAGCGGGGGGGCAGTACAATGAGCAGTTCTTC	CASSGAGGQYNEQFF	.	TRBD2	TRBV27	TRBJ2-1
TGTGCCAGCAGGAGACAGGGTTTGAACACTGAAGCTTTCTTT	CASRRQGLNTEAFF	.	TRBD1	TRBV6-4	TRBJ1-1
TGTGCCAGCTCACCACGGCAGTCATCCTCGGAGACCCAGTACTTC	CASSPRQSSSETQYF	.	.	TRBV18	TRBJ2-5
TGTGCCAGCAGCCCGGGGGTAGGGAGCGGGGGGGACTACGAGCAGTACTTC	CASSPGVGSGGDYEQYF	.	TRBD2	TRBV7-8	TRBJ2-7
TGTGCCAGTACGACAGGGGGCGGCTATGGCTACACCTTC	CASTTGGGYGYTF	.	TRBD1	TRBV19	TRBJ1-2
TGTGCCAGCAGTTACCGGGGGGACGGTGGCAGCTATGGCTACACCTTC	CASSYRGDGGSYGYTF	once	.	TRBV6-6	TRBJ1-2
TGTGCCAGCAGTTCTTTGTGGACTTCCGGGGAGCTGTTTTTT	CASSSLWTSGELFF	.	.	TRBV28	TRBJ2-2
TGTGCCAGTAGCGACGGGACAGGACCCTACGAGCAGTACTTC	CASSDGTGPYEQYF	.	TRBD1	TRBV19	TRBJ2-7
TGTGCCACCGTAATAAAGAACACTGAAGCTTTCTTT	CATVIKNTEAFF	.	.	TRBV21-1	TRBJ1-1
TGTGCCAGCAGCTTGGGTCATGTACAGATGAACACTGAAGCTTTCTTT	CASSLGHVQMNTEAFF	few	.	TRBV5-4	TRBJ1-1
TGTGCCAGTAGTAGAGGGGCGGGACTAGCGGGGGAAACAGATACGCAGTATTTT	CASSRGAGLAGETDTQYF	.	TRBD2	TRBV19	TRBJ2-3
TGTGCCAGCAGTACCCTATTCCAGGGGCCTGAAGCTTTCTTT	CASSTLFQGPEAFF	few	.	TRBV6-5	TRBJ1-1
TGCGCCAGCAGCCAAGACAGGAATCAGCCCCAGCATTTT	CASSQDRNQPQHF	.	.	TRBV4-3	TRBJ1-5
TGTGCCAGCAGCCAAGCTCGGGGTTCACCCCTCCACTTT	CASSQARGSPLHF	.	.	TRBV7-6	TRBJ1-6
TGTTCCAGCAGCTTTAGTGACAGGGGGCTCGGGAACACTGAAGCTTTCTTT	CSSSFSDRGLGNTEAFF	.	TRBD1	TRBV7-9	TRBJ1-1
TGTGCCAGCAGTTTGGGCAGATTAGAAAAACTGTTTTTT	CASSLGRLEKLFF	once	.	TRBV27	TRBJ1-4
TGTGCCAGCAGCCAACGGGAAACTAATGAAAAACTGTTTTTT	CASSQRETNEKLFF	.	.	TRBV14	TRBJ1-4
TGTGCCAGCAGCTTAGCCTCCAGGGGAAACACTGAAGCTTTCTTT	CASSLASRGNTEAFF	.	.	TRBV7-9	TRBJ1-1
TGTGCCAGCAGCTTGGTGGAGGTCGGGAGCACCGGGGAGCTGTTTTTT	CASSLVEVGSTGELFF	.	.	TRBV5-6	TRBJ2-2
TGTGCCAGCAGCTTAAGTCCGGCAGGTCAGCCCCAGCATTTT	CASSLSPAGQPQHF	.	.	TRBV7-9	TRBJ1-5
TGCGCCAGCAGCCAAGATCGTGCGACAGGGAACGGCTACACCTTC	CASSQDRATGNGYTF	.	TRBD1	TRBV4-3	TRBJ1-2